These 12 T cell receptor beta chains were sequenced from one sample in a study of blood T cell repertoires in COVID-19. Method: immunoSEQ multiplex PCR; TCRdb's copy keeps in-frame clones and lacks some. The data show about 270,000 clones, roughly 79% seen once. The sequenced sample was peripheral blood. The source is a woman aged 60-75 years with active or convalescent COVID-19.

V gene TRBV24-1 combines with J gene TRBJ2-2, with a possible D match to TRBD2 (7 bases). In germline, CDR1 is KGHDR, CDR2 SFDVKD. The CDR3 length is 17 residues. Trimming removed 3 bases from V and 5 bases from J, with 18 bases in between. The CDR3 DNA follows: TGTGCCACCAGTGATCCGACAGGTGGGGGGGTGACCGGGGAGCTGTTTTTT. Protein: CATSDPTGGGVTGELFF.

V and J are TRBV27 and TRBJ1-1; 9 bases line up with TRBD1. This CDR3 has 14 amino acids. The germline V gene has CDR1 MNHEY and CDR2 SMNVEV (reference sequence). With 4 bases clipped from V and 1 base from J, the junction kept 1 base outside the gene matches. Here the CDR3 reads CASSSDRGNTEAFF. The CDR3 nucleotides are TGTGCCAGCAGTTCGGACAGGGGGAACACTGAAGCTTTCTTT.

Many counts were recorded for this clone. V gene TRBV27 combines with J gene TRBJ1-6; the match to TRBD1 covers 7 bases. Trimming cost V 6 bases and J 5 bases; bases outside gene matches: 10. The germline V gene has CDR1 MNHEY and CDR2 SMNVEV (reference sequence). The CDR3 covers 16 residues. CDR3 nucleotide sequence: TGTGCCAGCAGGGACCTCAAGACAGGGAATAATTCACCCCTCCACTTT. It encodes CASRDLKTGNNSPLHF.

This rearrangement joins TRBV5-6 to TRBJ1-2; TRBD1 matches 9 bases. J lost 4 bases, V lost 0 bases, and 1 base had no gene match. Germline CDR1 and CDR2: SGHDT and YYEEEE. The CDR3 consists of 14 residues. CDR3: CASSLEGQGYGYTF. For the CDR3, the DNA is TGTGCCAGCAGCTTGGAGGGACAGGGCTATGGCTACACCTTC.

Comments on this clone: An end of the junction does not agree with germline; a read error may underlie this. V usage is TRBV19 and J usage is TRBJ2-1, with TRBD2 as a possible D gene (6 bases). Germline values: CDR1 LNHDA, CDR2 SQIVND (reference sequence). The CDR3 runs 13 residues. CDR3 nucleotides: TGTGCCAGTAGTTGGGACTCCCACAATGAGCAGTTCTTC. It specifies CASSWDSHNEQFF. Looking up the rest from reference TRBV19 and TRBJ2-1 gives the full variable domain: DGGITQSPKYLFRKEGQNVTLSCEQNLNHDAMYWYRQDPGQGLRLIYYSQIVNDFQKGDIAEGYSVSREKKESFPLTVTSAQKNPTAFYLCASSWDSHNEQFFGPGTRLTVL.

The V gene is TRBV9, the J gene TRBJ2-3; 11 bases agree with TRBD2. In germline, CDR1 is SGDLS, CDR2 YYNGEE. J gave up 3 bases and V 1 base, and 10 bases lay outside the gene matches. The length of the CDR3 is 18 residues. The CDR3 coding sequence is TGTGCCAGCAGCGTAATCCCCGTTAGCGGGGGGGCGACAGATACGCAGTATTTT. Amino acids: CASSVIPVSGGATDTQYF.

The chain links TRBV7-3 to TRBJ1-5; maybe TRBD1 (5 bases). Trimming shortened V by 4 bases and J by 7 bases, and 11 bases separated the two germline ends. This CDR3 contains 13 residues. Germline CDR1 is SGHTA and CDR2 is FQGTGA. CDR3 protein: CASSSQGGQPQHF. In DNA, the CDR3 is TGTGCCAGCAGCTCCCAGGGAGGACAGCCCCAGCATTTT.

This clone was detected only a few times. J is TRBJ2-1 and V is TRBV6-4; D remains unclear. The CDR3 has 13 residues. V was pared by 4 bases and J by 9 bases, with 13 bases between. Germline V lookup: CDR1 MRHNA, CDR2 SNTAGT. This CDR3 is CASSAAPLGEQFF. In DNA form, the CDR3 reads TGTGCCAGCAGTGCGGCCCCCCTAGGTGAGCAGTTCTTC.

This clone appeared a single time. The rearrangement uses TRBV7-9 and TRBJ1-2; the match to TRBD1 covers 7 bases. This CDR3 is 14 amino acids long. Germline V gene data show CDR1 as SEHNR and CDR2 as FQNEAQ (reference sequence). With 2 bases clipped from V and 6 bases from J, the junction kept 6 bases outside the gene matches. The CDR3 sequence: CASSLTTGLHGYTF. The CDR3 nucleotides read TGTGCCAGCAGCTTAACGACAGGGCTCCATGGCTACACCTTC.

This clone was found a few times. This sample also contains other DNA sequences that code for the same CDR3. The CDR3 here is CASSLGQGPSYEQYF. For the CDR3, the DNA is TGCGCCAGCAGCTTGGGACAGGGCCCCTCCTACGAGCAGTACTTC. This chain joins TRBV5-1 and TRBJ2-7; TRBD1 matches 7 bases. The CDR3 spans 15 residues. V dropped 0 bases and J dropped 0; count of bases not matched to a gene: 3. CDR1 is SGHRS and CDR2 is YFSETQ in the germline V gene.

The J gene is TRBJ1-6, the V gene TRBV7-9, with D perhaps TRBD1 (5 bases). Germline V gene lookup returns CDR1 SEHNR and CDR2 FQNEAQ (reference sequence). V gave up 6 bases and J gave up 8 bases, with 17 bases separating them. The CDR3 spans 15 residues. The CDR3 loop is CASRPRDPMDSPLHF. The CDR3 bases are TGTGCCAGCAGGCCCAGGGATCCGATGGATTCACCCCTCCACTTT.

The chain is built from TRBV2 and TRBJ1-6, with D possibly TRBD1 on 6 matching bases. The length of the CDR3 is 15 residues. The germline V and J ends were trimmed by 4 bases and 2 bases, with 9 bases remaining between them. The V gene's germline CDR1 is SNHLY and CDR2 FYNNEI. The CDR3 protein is CASSGDKPYNSPLHF. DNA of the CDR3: TGTGCCAGCAGTGGGGACAAGCCCTATAATTCACCCCTCCACTTT. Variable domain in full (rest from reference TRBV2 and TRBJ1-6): EPEVTQTPSHQVTQMGQEVILRCVPISNHLYFYWYRQILGQKVEFLVSFYNNEISEKSEIFDDQFSVERPDGSNFTLKIRSTKLEDSAMYFCASSGDKPYNSPLHFGNGTRLTVT.